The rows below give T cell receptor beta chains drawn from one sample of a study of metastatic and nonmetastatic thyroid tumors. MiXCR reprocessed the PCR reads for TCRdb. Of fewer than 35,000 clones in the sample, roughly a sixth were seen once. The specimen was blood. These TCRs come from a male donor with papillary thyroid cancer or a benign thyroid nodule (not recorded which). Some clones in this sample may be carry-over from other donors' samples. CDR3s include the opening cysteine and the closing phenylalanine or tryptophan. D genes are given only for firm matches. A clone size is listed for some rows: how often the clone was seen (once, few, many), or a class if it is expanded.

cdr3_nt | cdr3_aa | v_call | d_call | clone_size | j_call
TGTGCCAGCAGGAACGGAGGCGGGAGGGCGCGTGTTGAGCAGTTCTTC | CASRNGGGRARVEQFF | TRBV6-1 | TRBD2 | - | TRBJ2-1
TGCAGCGTTGAGACTAGCGGGTCCCCTGGGGAGACCCAGTACTTC | CSVETSGSPGETQYF | TRBV29-1 | TRBD2 | few | TRBJ2-5
TGTGCCAGCAGCCAAGGTCGACAGGTGTGGGAGACCCAGTACTTC | CASSQGRQVWETQYF | TRBV3-1 | - | many | TRBJ2-5
TGTGCCAGCAGTGCGGGACCTTATAATTCACCCCTCCACTTT | CASSAGPYNSPLHF | TRBV6-1 | - | - | TRBJ1-6
TGCGCCAACCCCTCTGGGGGAGGAGCTCGCACAGATACGCAGTATTTT | CANPSGGGARTDTQYF | TRBV10-1 | - | many | TRBJ2-3
TGTGCCAGCAGTGAACCGGCCAGGGGAAACTATGGCTACACCTTC | CASSEPARGNYGYTF | TRBV6-1 | - | medium-sized | TRBJ1-2
TGTGCCAGCAGCCAAAACCCGGGACAGTCGAATCAGCCCCAGCATTTT | CASSQNPGQSNQPQHF | TRBV28 | TRBD1 | many | TRBJ1-5
TGTGCCAGCAGTCACCGGGACAGGGATTTTGAGACCCAGTACTTC | CASSHRDRDFETQYF | TRBV12-3/TRBV12-4 | TRBD1 | few | TRBJ2-5
TGTGCCAGCAGCTTAAACGGGGGGTGTGAGGGCTACACCTTC | CASSLNGGCEGYTF | TRBV7-2 | - | - | TRBJ1-2
TGTGCCAGCACTATTCGGGACAGGGCTGGAAACACCATATATTTT | CASTIRDRAGNTIYF | TRBV12-3/TRBV12-4 | TRBD1 | many | TRBJ1-3
TGTGCCAGCATCATGAGGGGGGGGAGCTACGAGCAGTACTTC | CASIMRGGSYEQYF | TRBV28 | - | - | TRBJ2-7
TGTGCCAGCTGGGTGGAACAACAAAATTCACCCCTCCACTTT | CASWVEQQNSPLHF | TRBV2 | - | many | TRBJ1-6
TGTGCCACCCGGGACTCGGACCAAGAGACCCAGTACTTC | CATRDSDQETQYF | TRBV15 | - | many | TRBJ2-5
TGTGCCAGCAGTAATTGGCTTACCTACGAGCAGTACTTC | CASSNWLTYEQYF | TRBV27 | - | few | TRBJ2-7
TGTGCCAGCAGCCCCAGGGAAACAGATACGCAGTATTTT | CASSPRETDTQYF | TRBV6-2/TRBV6-3 | - | few | TRBJ2-3
TGTGCCAGCAGCTTGGACAGGGCCACTGAAGCTTTCTTT | CASSLDRATEAFF | TRBV7-2 | TRBD1 | many | TRBJ1-1